The present T cell receptor beta chain was sequenced within a study of blood T cell repertoires in COVID-19 (dated by TCRdb to about 2020). General notes on the study: Samples from collaborators originated in the United States, Italy and Spain and spanned both the acute and convalescent phases of COVID-19. The material from the prospective study consisted of cDNA or gDNA derived from T cells, B-cell-depleted T cells, or PBMCs. The dataset comprised deeply sampled blood TCRbeta repertoires from subjects exposed to, actively infected with, or recovered from COVID-19. The repertoires were made available in a free public database intended to serve as a resource for research on the immune response to SARS-CoV-2. The samples were drawn from the first 160 participants of the ongoing ImmuneRACE study and from about 1,200 subjects provided by 6 global collaborators. The sample metadata nearly always contained a de-identified subject ID, COVID-19 status, age in years and sex. Where available, HLA class I and class II types were taken from metadata supplied by the sample provider and were not determined by assay-based typing.

The research as a whole found: Clinical and demographic metadata were provided uncurated, with the amount varying by source and participant.

Note on this clone: What antigen it recognizes has not been identified. Base qualities are not at hand, and no much larger clone is one base apart.

The immunoSEQ Assay, a bias-controlled multiplex PCR, was used to amplify TCRbeta CDR3 regions from genomic DNA. The source study handled its data this way. Within the assay, amplification of reference gene primers was used to estimate how many nucleated cells each sample contained. To quantify the absolute abundance of each unique TCRbeta CDR3 rearrangement, sequence reads were collapsed and filtered. For each sample, productive Simpson clonality was calculated by taking the square root of Simpson's diversity index across productive rearrangements. Entries here come from immuneACCESS through TCRdb and include only in-frame sequences with V and J called. Some clones fail to appear in such tables; in the studies checked, an unresolved V gene covers under half of the shortfall, and the cause of the remainder is unknown. The V and J calls and clone size are taken from that table; D and trimming were inferred from the DNA. Across this sample there are 52,000 or so clones, with roughly 79% seen only once. The ten largest clones add up to over 4% of the sample.

V and J lose 4 bases and 4 bases, and a span of 11 bases separates them. From a lookup of the germline V gene (reference sequence), CDR1 and CDR2 are MNHEY and SMNVEV. The CDR3, from cysteine to phenylalanine, totals 13 residues. The kept DNA is CDR3 alone, 39 bases in frame from the first base. Each collaborating institution followed its own protocols to collect whole blood in K2EDTA tubes. For TCRbeta analysis, collaborator samples were shipped as frozen whole blood, as isolated PBMCs, or as DNA extracted from either sample type. This receptor was obtained from a human donor in a cohort sampled during active COVID-19. The rearrangement combines TRBV27 with TRBJ2-7, with TRBD2 as a weak D call on 6 bases. Sequences were obtained from peripheral blood. The DNA sequence reads TGTGCCAGCAGTTACGGGGAGGTTTACGAGCAGTACTTC. Its translation reads: CASSYGEVYEQYF.